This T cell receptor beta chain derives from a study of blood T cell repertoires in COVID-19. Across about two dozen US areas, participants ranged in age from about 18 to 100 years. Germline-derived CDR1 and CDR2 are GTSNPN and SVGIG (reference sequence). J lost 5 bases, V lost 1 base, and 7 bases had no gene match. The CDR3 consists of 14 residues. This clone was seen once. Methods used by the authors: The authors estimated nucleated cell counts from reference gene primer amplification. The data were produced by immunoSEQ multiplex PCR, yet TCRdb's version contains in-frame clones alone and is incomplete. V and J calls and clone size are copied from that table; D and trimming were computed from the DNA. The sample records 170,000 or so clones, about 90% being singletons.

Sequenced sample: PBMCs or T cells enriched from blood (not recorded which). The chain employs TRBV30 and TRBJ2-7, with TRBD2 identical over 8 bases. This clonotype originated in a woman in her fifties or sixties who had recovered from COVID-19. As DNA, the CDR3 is TGTGCCTGGAGTGCCCTAGCGGGCACCAACGAGCAGTACTTC. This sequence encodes CAWSALAGTNEQYF. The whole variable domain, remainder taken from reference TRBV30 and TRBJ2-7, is SQTIHQWPATLVQPVGSPLSLECTVEGTSNPNLYWYRQAAGRGLQLLFYSVGIGQISSEVPQNLSASRPQDRQFILSSKKLLLSDSGFYLCAWSALAGTNEQYFGPGTRLTVT.